The clone carrying this T cell receptor beta chain was picked up many times. Its antigen remains unidentified. The V gene's germline CDR1 is SGHTA and CDR2 FQGNSA. The V end was cut by 2 bases, the J end by 4 bases, with 24 bases between. The CDR3 runs 19 residues. Together with a sample-barcoded 5' primer, a J-beta primer mix was included in a second PCR lasting roughly 6 to 12 cycles. TCRdb fed the 5' RACE reads into MiXCR, producing one record per CDR3 protein. The top ten hold 17% of the sample, which has more than 800,000 distinct CDR3 sequences, 29% seen once. The data stem from a study of blood T cells in healthy people across ages. Study outcomes and limitations: Significant beta diversity loss was already apparent by age approximately 42, declining roughly linearly. It was the long-lived donors that had more naive CD4+ cells and higher diversity than aged donors.

Per sample, a minimum of 6 million PBMCs were isolated. The source of this sequence is a woman aged 80 or older in good health. The specimen was blood. The chain is built from TRBV7-2 and TRBJ2-1; possible D gene TRBD2, 6 bases. CDR3 nucleotide sequence: TGTGCCAGCAGCTTATCCGCGCCCCTAACTTACGGGGGTTACAATGAGCAGTTCTTC. Protein sequence: CASSLSAPLTYGGYNEQFF.